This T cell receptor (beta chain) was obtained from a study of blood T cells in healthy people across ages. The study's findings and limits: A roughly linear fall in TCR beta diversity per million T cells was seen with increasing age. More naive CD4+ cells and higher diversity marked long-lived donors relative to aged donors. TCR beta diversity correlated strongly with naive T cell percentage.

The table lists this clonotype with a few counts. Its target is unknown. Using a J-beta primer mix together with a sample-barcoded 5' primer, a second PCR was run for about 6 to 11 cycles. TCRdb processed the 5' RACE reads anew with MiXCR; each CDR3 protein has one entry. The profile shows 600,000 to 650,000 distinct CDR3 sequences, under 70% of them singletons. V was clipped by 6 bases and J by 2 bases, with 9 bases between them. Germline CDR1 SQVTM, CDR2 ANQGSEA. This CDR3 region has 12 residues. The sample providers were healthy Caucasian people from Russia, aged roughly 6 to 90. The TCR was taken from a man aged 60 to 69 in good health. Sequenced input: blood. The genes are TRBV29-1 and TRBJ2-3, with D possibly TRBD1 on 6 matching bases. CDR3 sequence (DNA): TGCAGCGTCCGACAGGACACAGATACGCAGTATTTT. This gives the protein CSVRQDTDTQYF.